Listed below are T cell receptor beta chains from one sample, sequenced in a study of shared clonotypes between healthy human individuals. Profiling relied on immunoSEQ multiplex PCR, and the TCRdb table lists in-frame clones only, not all of them. This sample has around 1.1 million clones, with around three quarters found just once. The sequencing sample was made of memory CD4+ T cells from PBMCs. Source of these receptors: a young man in good health. Some clones in this sample may be carry-over from other donors' samples. Each CDR3 is given with its conserved first and last residue. A D gene is named only where the DNA matches it firmly. Only some rows state a clone size, as once, few, many or a class for expanded clones.

clone size	D gene	J gene	V gene	CDR3 DNA	CDR3 protein
NA	NA	TRBJ1-2	TRBV27	TGTGCCAGCCTCAAAGCTGGGGGAGCTAACTATGGCTACACCTTC	CASLKAGGANYGYTF
many	NA	TRBJ2-3	TRBV5-1	TGCGCCAGCTTAAGGGGCGGTAGCACAGATACGCAGTATTTT	CASLRGGSTDTQYF
NA	NA	TRBJ2-6	TRBV11-2	TGTGCCAGCAGCTTAGATGGCGGGGGCCACTCTGGGGCCAACGTCCTGACTTTC	CASSLDGGGHSGANVLTF
NA	NA	TRBJ2-7	TRBV5-1	TGCGCCAGCAGCTTGTTCGGGGATAGGGGCGAGCAGTACTTC	CASSLFGDRGEQYF
NA	TRBD1	TRBJ1-3	TRBV25-1	TGTGCCAGCAGTGTAGGGGGCGATGGAAACACCATATATTTT	CASSVGGDGNTIYF
NA	NA	TRBJ2-2	TRBV5-1	TGCGCCAGCAGCTACGACGGGACTTATAACACCGGGGAGCTGTTTTTT	CASSYDGTYNTGELFF
NA	NA	TRBJ1-1	TRBV7-9	TGTGCCAGCAGTCAATGGGGGGACACTGAAGCTTTCTTT	CASSQWGDTEAFF
once	TRBD2	TRBJ2-3	TRBV11-2	TGTGCCAGCAGCTCTCAAGCGGGGGAGCACACAGATACGCAGTATTTT	CASSSQAGEHTDTQYF
few	NA	TRBJ1-1	TRBV5-1	TGCGCCAGCAGCTCAGTTAGGACATGGCCGAACACTGAAGCTTTCTTT	CASSSVRTWPNTEAFF
NA	TRBD1	TRBJ1-2	TRBV7-9	TGTGCCAGCAGCCCAGGTGTACAGGGGATCTATGGCTACACCTTC	CASSPGVQGIYGYTF
NA	NA	TRBJ1-1	TRBV5-5	TGTGCCAGCAGCCTACCCTTGGAGTGGACGCCTGAAGCTTTCTTT	CASSLPLEWTPEAFF
NA	TRBD2	TRBJ2-3	TRBV5-6	TGTGCCAGCAGCTTGGAACTAGCGGGAAGCGCAGATACGCAGTATTTT	CASSLELAGSADTQYF
many	NA	TRBJ2-1	TRBV30	TGTGCCTGGAGTGTAGGGGGGAGGTTGACGCAGTTCTTC	CAWSVGGRLTQFF
many	NA	TRBJ2-2	TRBV4-2	TGTGCCAGCAGCCAAGGTAGAAAGAACACCGGGGAGCTGTTTTTT	CASSQGRKNTGELFF
NA	NA	TRBJ2-1	TRBV28	TGTGCCAGCAGGGAGGGGGGAAATGAGCAGTTCTTC	CASREGGNEQFF
NA	NA	TRBJ2-1	TRBV11-1	TGTGCCAGCAGCTTATTTCTATCCAATGAGCAGTTCTTC	CASSLFLSNEQFF
NA	TRBD1	TRBJ2-1	TRBV28	TGTGCCAGCAGCCCTTCCGGGACAGGGACTAATGAGCAGTTCTTC	CASSPSGTGTNEQFF
NA	NA	TRBJ2-7	TRBV28	TGTGCCAGCAGGAGGGGGGTCGGGGCCTACGAGCAGTACTTC	CASRRGVGAYEQYF
NA	NA	TRBJ2-5	TRBV2	TGTGCCAGCAGTGAACTGGGGCCTCAAGAGACCCAGTACTTC	CASSELGPQETQYF
few	NA	TRBJ2-1	TRBV27	TGTGCCAGCAGTTTAATAGCGGTAGACACCTACAATGAGCAGTTCTTC	CASSLIAVDTYNEQFF
few	TRBD1	TRBJ1-1	TRBV10-3	TGTGCCATGAGGGACAGCATCTTGAACACTGAAGCTTTCTTT	CAMRDSILNTEAFF
NA	NA	TRBJ2-5	TRBV7-8	TGTGCCAGCAGCTTAATCCCATCACTCCAAGAGACCCAGTACTTC	CASSLIPSLQETQYF
few	TRBD2	TRBJ2-7	TRBV9	TGTGCCAGCAGCCCCCGGACTAGGGGCTACGAGCAGTACTTC	CASSPRTRGYEQYF
few	TRBD1	TRBJ1-5	TRBV14	TGTGCCAGCAGGCATCTTGGGGAGACAGGGGATAATCAGCCCCAGCATTTT	CASRHLGETGDNQPQHF
NA	NA	TRBJ2-5	TRBV5-1	TGCGCCAGCAGCTTGGCCGCAGGGCAAGAGACCCAGTACTTC	CASSLAAGQETQYF
few	NA	TRBJ1-3	TRBV27	TGTGCCAGCAGGCCTCGGGGGGCGATAGGAAACACCATATATTTT	CASRPRGAIGNTIYF
NA	NA	TRBJ2-2	TRBV5-1	TGCGCCAGCAGCTTACAGGGACCGAACACCGGGGAGCTGTTTTTT	CASSLQGPNTGELFF
NA	NA	TRBJ2-5	TRBV19	TGTGCCAGTAGTATAAGAACAGGGCAAGAGACCCAGTACTTC	CASSIRTGQETQYF
NA	TRBD1	TRBJ1-2	TRBV28	TGTGCCAGCAGTTTAGGGCAGGGGGTTAAAGGAGGCTACACCTTC	CASSLGQGVKGGYTF
NA	TRBD1	TRBJ1-5	TRBV7-9	TGTGCCAGCAGCCTCGGGACAGGGTATCAGCCCCAGCATTTT	CASSLGTGYQPQHF
many	TRBD2	TRBJ2-3	TRBV19	TGTGCCAGTAGTATGAGTCACACTAGCGGTTTCACAGATACGCAGTATTTT	CASSMSHTSGFTDTQYF
NA	NA	TRBJ2-3	TRBV15	TGTGCCACCAGCAGACCGGGAGTCACAGATACGCAGTATTTT	CATSRPGVTDTQYF
many	TRBD2	TRBJ2-5	TRBV11-2	TGTGCCAGCAGCTTTTCCGGACTAGCGGAGATCCAGTACTTC	CASSFSGLAEIQYF
NA	NA	TRBJ2-7	TRBV6-6	TGTGCCAGCAGCCCACAAACCGGGACTCCAACCTTC	CASSPQTGTPTF
once	TRBD2	TRBJ2-1	TRBV4-1	TGCGCCAGCAGCCAATACGGCAAAAGACTAGCGGGAAGTCGTGAGCAGTTCTTC	CASSQYGKRLAGSREQFF
NA	NA	TRBJ1-1	TRBV10-3	TGTGCCATCACCGGGACAATGAACACTGAAGCTTTCTTT	CAITGTMNTEAFF
NA	TRBD2	TRBJ2-5	TRBV4-1	TGCGCCAGCAGCCAAGGTCTAGCGGGATGGCAAGAGACCCAGTACTTC	CASSQGLAGWQETQYF